The 21 T cell receptor beta chains given below trace back to one sample, sequenced in a study of identical twins. TCRdb independently ran MiXCR on the 5' RACE reads; one entry per CDR3 protein. The sample yields approximately 190,000 distinct CDR3 sequences, around a sixth seen once. This sample also belongs to another study, concerning T cells expressing NK-cell markers.

The sequenced sample was CD8+ T cells sorted from blood. Receptors were obtained from a woman aged 18-29 years in good health.

This clonotype was counted only a few times. CDR3 DNA sequence: TGTGCCACCAGCCCCACACAAGTGGAGACCCAGTACTTC. It translates to CATSPTQVETQYF. The chain has TRBV15 and TRBJ2-5; D call uncertain. CDR3 length: 13 residues. The ends were cut back, 5 bases at V and 5 bases at J, with 12 bases in the middle. CDR1 is LNHNV and CDR2 is YYDKDF in the germline V gene (reference sequence).

The rearrangement joins TRBV4-3 to TRBJ2-7; 7 nucleotides match TRBD1. Germline V CDR1 and CDR2: LGHNA, YSLEER. V lost 3 bases and J lost 4; bases outside the gene matches: 6. The CDR3 is 14 residues long. The CDR3 protein is CASSQLQGRYEQYF. DNA of the CDR3: TGCGCCAGCAGCCAGTTACAGGGGAGATACGAGCAGTACTTC.

The chain uses TRBV27 and TRBJ2-1, with D tentatively TRBD2 (5 bases). Trimming cost V 8 bases and J 8 bases, with 13 bases left between them. The germline V gene encodes CDR1 MNHEY and CDR2 SMNVEV (reference sequence). The CDR3 spans 12 residues. This CDR3 is CASGRSFYEQFF. CDR3 coding DNA: TGTGCCAGCGGGAGATCGTTCTATGAGCAGTTCTTC.

The sample holds a few counts of this clonotype. This chain links TRBV6-1 with TRBJ1-2; TRBD1 agrees at 8 bases. V gave up 5 bases and J gave up 8 bases; unmatched junction bases: 4. The CDR3 covers 12 residues. CDR1 is MNHNS and CDR2 is SASEGT in the germline V gene. CDR3 residues: CASSQGAVGYTF. In DNA, the CDR3 is TGTGCCAGCAGTCAGGGGGCGGTCGGCTACACCTTC.

The V and J genes are TRBV20-1 and TRBJ2-5; D perhaps matches TRBD2 (5 bases). CDR1 and CDR2 from the germline V gene are DFQATT and SNEGSKA (reference sequence). The CDR3 is made up of 17 amino acids. V was trimmed by 4 bases and J by 1 base, leaving 22 bases between them. CDR3 amino acids: CSAKASSGRIIQETQYF. The CDR3 coding sequence is TGCAGTGCTAAGGCCTCCAGCGGTAGAATAATCCAAGAGACCCAGTACTTC.

The rearrangement joins TRBV5-1 to TRBJ2-3; D possibly corresponds to TRBD2 (5 bases). V was trimmed by 1 base and J by 0 bases, leaving 9 bases between them. Germline V gene sequence: CDR1 SGHRS, CDR2 YFSETQ. The CDR3 consists of 15 residues. CDR3 sequence (DNA): TGCGCCAGCAGCTTGTTGGAGCGGAGCACAGATACGCAGTATTTT. Its translation: CASSLLERSTDTQYF.

The gene calls are TRBV7-9 and TRBJ2-1; D remains unclear. Germline V gene sequence: CDR1 SEHNR, CDR2 FQNEAQ (reference sequence). V lost 7 bases to trimming and J lost 8 bases, with 15 bases between them. The CDR3 has 13 amino acids. CDR3: CASIGPGFDEQFF. The CDR3, as DNA: TGTGCCAGCATCGGACCTGGGTTCGATGAGCAGTTCTTC. The full variable domain, rest sourced from reference TRBV7-9 and TRBJ2-1, is DTGVSQNPRHKITKRGQNVTFRCDPISEHNRLYWYRQTLGQGPEFLTYFQNEAQLEKSRLLSDRFSAERPKGSFSTLEIQRTEQGDSAMYLCASIGPGFDEQFFGPGTRLTVL.

This clonotype was detected a few times. This chain connects TRBV7-9 to TRBJ2-3; a weak D match, TRBD2 (5 bases). V shed 6 bases and J shed 6 bases, with 16 bases lying between them. CDR3 length: 14 amino acids. In germline, CDR1 is SEHNR, CDR2 FQNEAQ (reference sequence). The CDR3 spells CASSARGSADTQYF. The CDR3, as DNA: TGTGCCAGCAGTGCCCGGGGTTCGGCGGATACGCAGTATTTT. The full variable domain, with the rest looked up from reference TRBV7-9 and TRBJ2-3, is DTGVSQNPRHKITKRGQNVTFRCDPISEHNRLYWYRQTLGQGPEFLTYFQNEAQLEKSRLLSDRFSAERPKGSFSTLEIQRTEQGDSAMYLCASSARGSADTQYFGPGTRLTVL.

This rearrangement joins TRBV27 to TRBJ2-3; D is perhaps TRBD2 (6 bases). The V and J ends lost 3 bases and 3 bases respectively, with 10 bases between them. Germline loops: CDR1 MNHEY, CDR2 SMNVEV (reference sequence). The length of the CDR3 is 14 residues. The CDR3 loop reads CASSFWGRTDTQYF. In DNA form, the CDR3 reads TGTGCCAGCAGTTTTTGGGGGAGGACAGATACGCAGTATTTT.

The J gene is TRBJ2-7, the V gene TRBV6-5; D not certain. The CDR3 runs 14 residues. Germline CDR1 is MNHEY and CDR2 is SVGAGI. Trimming stripped 2 bases from V and 2 bases from J, with 10 bases between. DNA of the CDR3: TGTGCCAGCAGTTACGAGGCAGCCGCCTACGAGCAGTACTTC. Protein product: CASSYEAAAYEQYF.

This clonotype was recorded at least ten times. The V call is TRBV11-2, the J call TRBJ2-1, with D perhaps assigned TRBD1 or TRBD2 (5 bases each). The CDR3 sequence is 16 residues long. In germline, CDR1 is SGHAT, CDR2 FQNNGV. Trimming removed 5 bases at V and 0 bases at J, with 14 bases between. DNA for the CDR3: TGTGCCAGCAGCAGACCGGGACCCTTCTCCTACAATGAGCAGTTCTTC. This gives the protein CASSRPGPFSYNEQFF.

This clonotype was seen at least ten times. This chain connects TRBV4-2 to TRBJ2-7; 7 nucleotides align to TRBD2. The V gene end was trimmed by 1 base and the J gene end by 2 bases; junction bases not matched to a gene: 5. The CDR3 sequence is 15 residues long. Germline CDR1 LGHNA, CDR2 YNFKEQ. CDR3 bases: TGTGCCAGCAGCCAAGGTGCGGGGGTAACCTACGAGCAGTACTTC. Residues: CASSQGAGVTYEQYF.

The chain couples TRBV3-1 to TRBJ2-1, with TRBD1 matching over 9 bases. The CDR3 spans 15 residues. Germline-derived CDR1 and CDR2 are LGHDT and YNNKEL (reference sequence). Germline trimming cut 3 bases from V and 4 bases from J; bases unmatched to any gene: 4. In DNA, the CDR3 is TGTGCCAGCAGCCACGACAGGGGGTATTACAATGAGCAGTTCTTC. Encoded protein: CASSHDRGYYNEQFF.

V and J are TRBV20-1 and TRBJ2-1; D ambiguous. Between the trimmed V and J ends, which lost 0 bases and 9 bases, there was a span of 9 bases. This CDR3 is built from 12 residues. Germline CDR1 is DFQATT and CDR2 is SNEGSKA (reference sequence). CDR3 coding DNA: TGCAGTGCTAGAGAACCCTGGGCTGAGCAGTTCTTC. Its protein is CSAREPWAEQFF.

The chain employs TRBV23-1 and TRBJ2-3; TRBD2 aligns across 13 bases. TRBV23-1 is labeled an ORF, and its function is uncertain. This CDR3 has 13 amino acids. The junction had 4 bases not matched to a gene; V was cut back by 7 bases and J by 9 bases. CDR3 DNA sequence: TGCGCCAGCATCACTAGCGGGAGGGCGACGCAGTATTTT. It yields the protein CASITSGRATQYF.

This clonotype was picked up a small number of times. The chain recombines TRBV7-9 with TRBJ2-7; a possible D gene is TRBD2 (5 bases). In germline, CDR1 is SEHNR, CDR2 FQNEAQ (reference sequence). The V and J ends lost 3 bases and 3 bases respectively, with 12 bases between them. The CDR3 has 14 amino acids. In nucleotides, the CDR3 is TGTGCCAGCAGCTTCGAGGGTCTCTACTACGAGCAGTACTTC. Residues: CASSFEGLYYEQYF.

The chain joins TRBV20-1 to TRBJ2-3; possibly TRBD2 for D (6 bases). The CDR3 is 13 residues long. Germline V gene lookup returns CDR1 DFQATT and CDR2 SNEGSKA (reference sequence). Trimming stripped 1 base from V and 4 bases from J, with 9 bases between. The CDR3 reads CSARAGGADTQYF. The CDR3 bases are TGCAGTGCTAGAGCCGGGGGAGCAGATACGCAGTATTTT.

This clonotype was counted between two and nine times. The V and J genes are TRBV7-2 and TRBJ2-2, with D unclear. The CDR3 has 11 residues. Trimming took 4 bases from V and 7 from J, leaving 4 bases between them. Germline loops: CDR1 SGHTA, CDR2 FQGNSA. In DNA form, the CDR3 reads TGTGCCAGCAGCTACGTCGGGGAGCTGTTTTTT. Its protein product is CASSYVGELFF.

This clonotype was seen a handful of times. The chain links TRBV29-1 to TRBJ2-1; D gene ambiguous. V was clipped by 3 bases and J by 7 bases, with 7 bases between them. The CDR3 covers 11 residues. Germline V gene sequence: CDR1 SQVTM, CDR2 ANQGSEA. CDR3 coding DNA: TGCAGCGTTGATTCCCTGAATGAGCAGTTCTTC. This codes for CSVDSLNEQFF.

This clonotype was observed a few times. The V gene is TRBV21-1, the J gene TRBJ2-7; TRBD1 was called by the table and not checked on the DNA. TRBV21-1 is annotated as a pseudogene. This CDR3 contains 15 residues. CDR3 sequence: CASSRIRDLSCEQYF. As DNA, the CDR3 is TGTGCCAGCAGCAGGATCAGGGACCTATCCTGCGAGCAGTACTTC.

The sample holds a few counts of this clonotype. This chain connects TRBV7-2 to TRBJ2-7; D is unresolved. The CDR3 loop spans 13 amino acids. The germline gives CDR1 SGHTA, CDR2 FQGNSA. V lost 3 bases and J 3 bases, leaving 9 bases between the germline ends. CDR3 sequence (DNA): TGTGCCAGCAGCTTTGCTCTAGACTACGAGCAGTACTTC. Translation: CASSFALDYEQYF.